Each of the 26 T cell receptor beta chains below was sequenced from the same sample in a study of CD8+ T cells in alopecia areata. Isolated RNA was reverse transcribed into cDNA used as the sequencing template. The assay was immunoSEQ multiplex PCR, and TCRdb's table has in-frame clones only and misses some. This record lists some 2,100 clones, none seen once only, and the top ten clones contain over 40%. The sequenced sample was lesional skin. Receptor source: a C3H/HeJ mouse with alopecia areata. The strain is characterized by the MHC haplotype H2-k.

This clone has ten or more counts. Gene and germline names: mouse. The read comes to an end 4 residues before the CDR3 does, leaving the germline J gene to fill in the end. The chain carries TRBV13-3 and TRBJ2-5; 10 nucleotides align to TRBD2. This CDR3 is built from 14 residues. Germline V CDR1 and CDR2: NNHDY, SYVADS. Incomplete CDR3 DNA: TGTGCCAGCAGTGGACTGGGGGGACGAGAC. Translating gives CASSGLGGRD. The CDR3 reads in full as CASSGLGGRDTQYF.

This clone has at least ten counts. Gene and germline names: mouse. Incomplete CDR3 DNA: TGTGCCTGGAGAAGGCAGGGAGACTACACA. This gives the protein CAWRRQGDYT. The entire CDR3 protein reads CAWRRQGDYTEVFF. The chain links TRBV31 to TRBJ1-1; tentatively, D is TRBD1 (5 bases). The read terminates 4 residues ahead of where the CDR3 ends, so the germline J gene completes it. The germline V gene has CDR1 GKSSPN and CDR2 SITVG. CDR3 length equals 14 residues. V shed 3 bases and J shed 3 bases, with 14 bases lying between them.

The sample holds many counts of this clone. Gene names are mouse gene names. The read ends 4 residues early relative to the CDR3; the germline J gene fills the gap. The chain carries TRBV19 and TRBJ2-3, with TRBD1 matching over 7 bases. With 2 bases clipped from V and 0 bases from J, the junction kept 3 bases outside the gene matches. The germline CDR1 and CDR2 sequences are FNHDT and SITEND (reference sequence). This CDR3 is built from 15 residues. Incomplete CDR3 DNA: TGTGCCAGCAGTATTGGGACAGCTAGTGCAGAA. It is translated as CASSIGTASAE. The whole CDR3 protein is CASSIGTASAETLYF. Full variable domain (remainder filled in from reference TRBV19 and TRBJ2-3): GGIITQTPKFLIGQEGQKLTLKCQQNFNHDTMYWYRQDSGKGLRLIYYSITENDLQKGDLSEGYDASREKKSSFSLTVTSAQKNEMAVFLCASSIGTASAETLYFGSGTRLTVL.

On this clone itself: There is a difference at residue 15 between the TCRdb protein and the DNA translation, so the protein given here was translated from the DNA. Germline and genes: mouse. The read gets to within 3 residues of the CDR3 end, and the germline J gene fills in the rest. The chain has TRBV13-2 and TRBJ1-3; the match to TRBD1 covers 12 bases. The CDR3 loop spans 18 amino acids. CDR1 NNHNN and CDR2 SYGAGS come from the germline V gene (reference sequence). The CDR3 loop is CASGEGDRGPHSENTLYF. The sequenced CDR3 bases are TGTGCCAGCGGTGAGGGGGACAGGGGGCCCCATTCTGAAAATACG.

Sample share makes this clone hyperexpanded (1% or more). TCRdb's protein and the DNA translation differ at residue 15; the protein here comes from the DNA. Any gene name here is a mouse gene name. The sample contains more than one DNA sequence encoding this CDR3. This CDR3 reads CASGEGDRGTHSGNTLYF. The part of the CDR3 DNA that was read is TGTGCCAGCGGTGAGGGGGACAGGGGGACCCATTCTGGAAATACG. The J gene is TRBJ1-3, the V gene TRBV13-2; 11 bases are a match to TRBD1. The sequence runs out 3 residues before the end of the CDR3; the remainder is reconstructed from the germline J gene. The CDR3 covers 18 residues. V dropped 2 bases and J dropped 0; count of bases not matched to a gene: 7. CDR1 NNHNN and CDR2 SYGAGS come from the germline V gene (reference sequence).

Turning to this clone: Here the gene names and germline are mouse. The CDR3 bases that were read are TGCACCTGCAGTTCAGTAACAGAT. This encodes CTCSSVTD. The entire CDR3 protein is CTCSSVTDEQYF. The chain links TRBV1 to TRBJ2-7; no firm D call. Coverage ceases 4 residues before the CDR3 finishes, and the germline J gene fills in the end. This CDR3 is 12 amino acids long. Germline values: CDR1 NSQYPW, CDR2 LRSPGD (reference sequence).

The table lists this clone with a few counts. TCRdb's protein does not match the DNA translation at residue 15; the protein provided is translated from the DNA. The listed genes are named as in mouse. The read stops 3 residues short of the end of the CDR3; the missing end is completed from the germline J gene. This chain uses TRBV13-2 with TRBJ1-3; 11 nucleotides line up with TRBD1. Germline CDR1 is NNHNN and CDR2 is SYGAGS (reference sequence). The CDR3 has 18 amino acids. CDR3 sequence: CASGEGDRGTRSGNPLYF. The DNA read from the CDR3 is TGTGCCAGCGGTGAGGGGGACAGGGGGACCCGTTCGGGAAATCCG.

By proportion, this clone is large. Gene names and germline refer to mouse. This specimen includes other DNA sequences encoding the same CDR3. CDR3 sequence reads: CASSSGQGDYAEQFF. The CDR3 DNA, read in part, is TGTGCCAGCAGTTCCGGACAGGGGGACTATGCT. V gene TRBV19 combines with J gene TRBJ2-1; 10 bases line up with TRBD1. The CDR3 end lies 4 residues beyond the end of the read and is filled in from the germline J gene. After removal of 4 bases from V and 2 bases from J, the junction contained 3 bases not matched to a gene. This CDR3 has 15 residues. From germline, CDR1 is FNHDT and CDR2 SITEND (reference sequence).

This clone appeared many times. The gene symbols are mouse symbols. The read comes to an end 4 residues before the CDR3 does, leaving the germline J gene to fill in the end. The rearrangement links TRBV17 to TRBJ2-5; possibly TRBD1 for D (6 bases). The CDR3 runs to 14 residues. Germline CDR1 MNHDT, CDR2 YYDKIL. This chain's CDR3 is CASSRGQGKDTQYF. CDR3 bases read: TGTGCTAGCAGTAGAGGCCAGGGGAAAGAC.

Worth noting for this clone: Gene names are mouse gene names. The read is 4 residues too short to cover the CDR3 end, so that end is filled in from the germline J gene. The chain combines TRBV2 with TRBJ1-2; D might be TRBD1 (5 bases). CDR1 is LGHNA, CDR2 YSYQKL, per germline. The CDR3 contains 16 residues. The V gene lost 0 bases and the J gene lost 0 bases, with 11 bases spanning the gap. The CDR3 region is CASSQEGGRANSDYTF. Incomplete CDR3 DNA: TGTGCCAGCAGCCAAGAGGGGGGGAGGGCAAACTCC.

This clone was recorded many times. Gene names follow the mouse nomenclature. The read halts 4 residues ahead of the CDR3 end, with the missing end drawn from the germline J gene. The chain couples TRBV13-2 to TRBJ2-2, with unresolved D. Germline CDR1 is NNHNN and CDR2 is SYGAGS (reference sequence). V lost 0 bases to trimming and J lost 4 bases, with 10 bases between them. The CDR3 contains 15 residues. The sequenced CDR3 bases are TGTGCCAGCGGTGATGCCGCTGGAGGCACCGGG. Its protein product is CASGDAAGGTG. The whole CDR3 sequence is CASGDAAGGTGQLYF.

This clone appeared many times. The listed genes are named as in mouse. The CDR3 extends 4 residues past the end of the read, so its final part is completed from the germline J gene. This sequence joins TRBV17 and TRBJ2-1; 9 nucleotides match TRBD1. The CDR3 runs 13 residues. CDR1 is MNHDT, CDR2 YYDKIL, per germline. V trimming: 10 bases; J trimming: 4 bases; junction bases outside the gene matches: 5. The covered CDR3 bases are TGTGCTACCGGACAGGGGAAGTATGCT. It is translated as CATGQGKYA. The whole CDR3 region reads CATGQGKYAEQFF.

In this sample, this clone turned up a few times. The gene names here belong to mouse. The read comes to an end 4 residues before the CDR3 does, leaving the germline J gene to fill in the end. The chain recombines TRBV31 with TRBJ2-4; D perhaps matches TRBD1 (7 bases). Germline V CDR1 and CDR2: GKSSPN, SITVG. The germline V and J ends were trimmed by 4 bases and 0 bases, with 14 bases remaining between them. The CDR3 is 15 amino acids. The CDR3 sequence is CAWNGEGASQNTLYF. The DNA read from the CDR3 is TGTGCCTGGAATGGGGAGGGGGCTAGTCAAAAC.

In its sample, this clone was seen many times. Gene and germline names: mouse. The read gets to within 4 residues of the CDR3 end, and the germline J gene fills in the rest. The V call is TRBV13-1, the J call TRBJ2-5, with 9 bases aligning to TRBD2. CDR3 size: 16 residues. V was pared by 0 bases and J by 0 bases, with 2 bases of the junction left unmatched. Germline CDR1 NSHNY, CDR2 SYGAGN. Incomplete CDR3 DNA: TGTGCCAGCAGTGATGTGGACTGGGGTAACCAAGAC. It specifies CASSDVDWGNQD. The CDR3 as a whole reads CASSDVDWGNQDTQYF.

There are many counts of this clone. Here the gene names and germline are mouse. Read coverage stops 4 residues before the CDR3 terminus; the germline J gene supplies the remainder. This chain joins TRBV17 and TRBJ1-1, with TRBD1 matching over 10 bases. The germline CDR1 and CDR2 sequences are MNHDT and YYDKIL. This CDR3 is 14 amino acids long. The CDR3 is CASRMTGGAGEVFF. The sequenced CDR3 bases are TGTGCTAGCAGAATGACAGGGGGCGCGGGA.

This clone was found a few times. The gene symbols are mouse symbols. The read comes to an end 4 residues before the CDR3 does, leaving the germline J gene to fill in the end. This chain connects TRBV13-2 to TRBJ2-7, with TRBD2 matching over 11 bases. Germline V lookup: CDR1 NNHNN, CDR2 SYGAGS (reference sequence). CDR3 length equals 13 residues. The CDR3: CASGRLGGDEQYF. Partial CDR3 DNA: TGTGCCAGCGGTCGACTGGGGGGGGAT.

By its share, this clone is medium-sized. Germline and genes: mouse. Read coverage stops 4 residues before the CDR3 terminus; the germline J gene supplies the remainder. The J gene is TRBJ2-3, the V gene TRBV13-3, with D possibly matching TRBD2 (6 bases). The length of the CDR3 is 13 residues. V dropped 5 bases and J dropped 2 bases, with 9 bases sitting between them. The germline gives CDR1 NNHDY, CDR2 SYVADS. CDR3 DNA, as far as it was read: TGTGCCAGCAGCCTGGGGACTGCAGAA. It encodes CASSLGTAE. The whole CDR3 region reads CASSLGTAETLYF.

This clone was counted many times. Gene names and germline match the mouse. The CDR3 DNA, read in part, is TGCACCTGCAGTAGGGACAGGGGGCACACA. Translation: CTCSRDRGHT. The CDR3 as a whole reads CTCSRDRGHTEVFF. The chain is built from TRBV1 and TRBJ1-1; 12 bases are a match to TRBD1. The sequenced fragment ends 4 residues before the CDR3 boundary, so the rest is inferred from the germline J gene. CDR1 is NSQYPW and CDR2 is LRSPGD in the germline V gene (reference sequence). The CDR3 contains 14 residues. J gave up 3 bases and V 5 bases, and 1 base lay outside the gene matches. Complete variable domain (other parts from reference TRBV1 and TRBJ1-1): VTLLEQNPRWRLVPRGQAVNLRCILKNSQYPWMSWYQQDLQKQLQWLFTLRSPGDKEVKSLPGADYLATRVTDTELRLQVANMSQGRTLYCTCSRDRGHTEVFFGKGTRLTVV.

This clone was observed at least ten times. The gene names here belong to mouse. The CDR3 is cut off 4 residues early in the read; its end comes from the germline J gene. V usage is TRBV2 and J usage is TRBJ2-7; tentative D call: TRBD2 (6 bases). Germline CDR1 is LGHNA and CDR2 is YSYQKL. The CDR3 is 13 amino acids. The covered CDR3 bases are TGTGCCAGCAGCCACCTGACTGGTTAT. It yields the protein CASSHLTGY. The full CDR3 reads CASSHLTGYEQYF.

A few counts support this clone. TCRdb's protein and the translated DNA diverge at residue 11; the protein reported here is the translation of the DNA. Gene names are mouse gene names. The sequenced part of the CDR3 DNA is TGTGCCAGCAGCCCGGACTGGGTCCAAGACACC. This gives the protein CASSPDWVQDT. The whole CDR3 protein is CASSPDWVQDTLYF. V and J are TRBV3 and TRBJ1-6; no clear D. The CDR3 goes on 3 residues after the read ends, and that part is filled in from the germline J gene. TRBJ1-6 is designated an ORF whose function remains uncertain. Germline CDR1 SNHLY, CDR2 FYNGKV (reference sequence). The CDR3 loop spans 14 amino acids.

At least ten counts were recorded for this clone. Gene labels here are mouse ones. The sequenced fragment ends 4 residues before the CDR3 boundary, so the rest is inferred from the germline J gene. J is TRBJ1-4 and V is TRBV1, with D possibly being TRBD1 (6 bases). The CDR3 is 16 residues long. Germline values: CDR1 NSQYPW, CDR2 LRSPGD (reference sequence). This CDR3 reads CTCSADRAGAAERLFF. The sequenced part of the CDR3 DNA is TGCACCTGCAGTGCAGATCGGGCAGGGGCAGCCGAA.

This clone has ten or more counts. Germline and genes here are mouse. The read ends 4 residues early relative to the CDR3; the germline J gene fills the gap. The chain is built from TRBV5 and TRBJ2-2; TRBD1 might be the D (6 bases). V lost 4 bases, J lost 0 bases, and 9 bases lay in between. Germline CDR1 LGHNA, CDR2 YNLKQL (reference sequence). The CDR3 runs 15 residues. The chain's CDR3 is CASSLDRSNTGQLYF. CDR3 bases read: TGTGCCAGCAGCCTCGACAGGTCAAACACCGGG.

This clone came up many times. Mouse names are used for the genes. The read halts 4 residues ahead of the CDR3 end, with the missing end drawn from the germline J gene. The V call is TRBV31, the J call TRBJ2-1; 11 bases are a match to TRBD2. Germline-derived CDR1 and CDR2 are GKSSPN and SITVG. The V and J ends lost 0 bases and 4 bases, in that order; junction bases with no gene match: 2. The CDR3 has 15 amino acids. Here the CDR3 reads CAWSLDWGGYAEQFF. CDR3 bases read: TGTGCCTGGAGTCTAGACTGGGGGGGGTATGCT.

This clone turned up a few times. Gene names are mouse gene names. The read ends 4 residues early relative to the CDR3; the germline J gene fills the gap. The chain joins TRBV29 to TRBJ1-1, with 7 bases fitting TRBD1. CDR1 is MSHET, CDR2 SYDVDS, per germline. The CDR3 spans 15 residues. With V trimmed by 6 bases and J by 1 base, 8 bases remained unmatched. The sequenced CDR3 bases are TGTGCTAGCAGCCCCCGGGACAGTCAAAACACA. Amino acid sequence: CASSPRDSQNT. The entire CDR3 sequence reads CASSPRDSQNTEVFF.

This clone was seen a handful of times. Gene names refer to mouse genes. The DNA ends 4 residues before the CDR3 does, and the rest of the CDR3 is filled in from the germline J gene. The J gene is TRBJ1-2, the V gene TRBV13-2; 7 positions agree with TRBD1. V lost 7 bases, J lost 0 bases, and 9 bases stayed unmatched. Per the germline V gene, CDR1 is NNHNN and CDR2 is SYGAGS (reference sequence). The CDR3 extends over 15 amino acids. This chain's CDR3 is CASSRPRGANSDYTF. Incomplete CDR3 DNA: TGTGCCAGCTCTCGGCCCAGGGGGGCAAACTCC.

This clone was observed at least ten times. The germline and genes are mouse ones. The read terminates 4 residues ahead of where the CDR3 ends, so the germline J gene completes it. The J gene is TRBJ1-1, the V gene TRBV5; TRBD1 is a possible D gene (6 bases). CDR3 length: 13 residues. In germline, CDR1 is LGHNA, CDR2 YNLKQL (reference sequence). The CDR3 DNA, read in part, is TGTGCCAGCAGCCAAGAGGGACAAACA. It encodes CASSQEGQT. The full CDR3 reads CASSQEGQTEVFF.